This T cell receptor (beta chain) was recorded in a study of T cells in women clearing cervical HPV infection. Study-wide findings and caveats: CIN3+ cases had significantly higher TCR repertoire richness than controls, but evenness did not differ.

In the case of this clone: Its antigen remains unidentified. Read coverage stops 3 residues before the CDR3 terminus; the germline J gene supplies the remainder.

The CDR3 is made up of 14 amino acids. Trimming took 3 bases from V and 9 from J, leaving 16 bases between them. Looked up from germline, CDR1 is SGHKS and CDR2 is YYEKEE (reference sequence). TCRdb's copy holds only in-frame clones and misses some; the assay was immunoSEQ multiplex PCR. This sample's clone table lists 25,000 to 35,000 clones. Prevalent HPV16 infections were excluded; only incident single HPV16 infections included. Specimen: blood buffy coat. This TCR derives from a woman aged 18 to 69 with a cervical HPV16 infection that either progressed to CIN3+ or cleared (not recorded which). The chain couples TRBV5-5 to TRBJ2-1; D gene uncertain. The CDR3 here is CASSSVAGPPEQFF. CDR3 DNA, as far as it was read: TGTGCCAGCAGCTCAGTGGCAGGTCCACCTGAG.